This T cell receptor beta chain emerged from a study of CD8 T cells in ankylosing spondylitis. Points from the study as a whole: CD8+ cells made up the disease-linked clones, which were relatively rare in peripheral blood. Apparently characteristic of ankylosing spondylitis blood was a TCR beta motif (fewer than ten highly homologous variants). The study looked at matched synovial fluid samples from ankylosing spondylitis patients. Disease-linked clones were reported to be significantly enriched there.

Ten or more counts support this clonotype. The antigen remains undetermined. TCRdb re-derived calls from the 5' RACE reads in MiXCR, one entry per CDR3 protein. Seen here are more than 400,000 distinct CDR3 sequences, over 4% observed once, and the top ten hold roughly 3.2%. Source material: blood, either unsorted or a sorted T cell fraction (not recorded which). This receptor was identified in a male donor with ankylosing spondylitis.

The CDR3, as DNA: TGTGCCAGCAGCTTATCGCCGGGACCAACTCTAAACCGGGAGTACTTC. Translation: CASSLSPGPTLNREYF. The chain recombines TRBV7-2 with TRBJ2-7; D is perhaps TRBD1 or TRBD2 (5 bases each). This CDR3 is 16 amino acids long. Trimming left V 2 bases short and J 11 bases short, with 25 bases between. Germline V gene lookup returns CDR1 SGHTA and CDR2 FQGNSA.